The 29 T cell receptor beta chains given below trace back to one sample, sequenced in a study of T-cell reconstitution after alpha-beta-depleted transplantation in children. The TCRbeta library was prepared with unique molecular identifiers. TCRdb redid the calling of the PCR reads with MiXCR, one entry per CDR3 protein. The sample has nearly 550,000 distinct CDR3 sequences, approximately 16% seen once; the top ten hold 2.5% to 4%. This sample comprised PBMCs from the stem cell graft donor, obtained from the stem cell graft. The receptors come from a human donor who donated a stem cell graft to a child with acute lymphoblastic leukemia.

For this clonotype: The junction differs from germline at one of its ends, possibly a read error. This chain joins TRBV7-4 and TRBJ2-5, with D unclear. Looked up from germline, CDR1 is SGHVT and CDR2 is SQSDAQ. This CDR3 has 13 residues. The CDR3 DNA sequence: TGTGCCAGCAGCTCGGGCGTGCAAGGGACCCAGTACTTC. Its translation is CASSSGVQGTQYF.

The chain recombines TRBV29-1 with TRBJ1-2, with a weak D call TRBD1 (5 bases). This CDR3 spans 11 amino acids. In germline, CDR1 is SQVTM, CDR2 ANQGSEA. V was pared by 2 bases and J by 8 bases, with 9 bases between. The CDR3 sequence is CSVESGPGYTF. The CDR3, as DNA: TGCAGCGTTGAATCAGGGCCCGGCTACACCTTC.

The chain uses TRBV6-1 and TRBJ2-7; no definite D call. Trimming removed 3 bases at V and 4 bases at J, with 7 bases between. Looked up from germline, CDR1 is MNHNS and CDR2 is SASEGT. The CDR3 length is 12 residues. The CDR3 protein is CASSDPAYEQYF. The CDR3 DNA follows: TGTGCCAGCAGTGACCCCGCGTACGAGCAGTACTTC.

The chain couples TRBV4-1 to TRBJ2-1, with 10 bases matching TRBD2. With V trimmed by 0 bases and J by 8 bases, 7 bases remained unmatched. This CDR3 is built from 16 residues. Per the germline V gene, CDR1 is MGHRA and CDR2 is YSYEKL. CDR3 sequence (DNA): TGCGCCAGCAGCCAAGAGGTCGGAGCGGGAGGGTATGAGCAGTTCTTC. This gives the protein CASSQEVGAGGYEQFF.

The chain links TRBV6-4 to TRBJ1-6, with D possibly TRBD1 on 5 matching bases. CDR3 length: 14 amino acids. CDR1 and CDR2 from the germline V gene are MRHNA and SNTAGT. Trimming left V 6 bases short and J 13 bases short, with 19 bases between. CDR3 sequence reads: CASRTGVGDQPLHF. As DNA, the CDR3 is TGTGCCAGCAGGACCGGGGTGGGGGATCAGCCCCTCCACTTT.

The chain combines TRBV29-1 with TRBJ2-5, with D possibly matching TRBD2 (6 bases). Trimming removed 6 bases at V and 1 base at J, with 9 bases between. This CDR3 has 12 residues. Germline loops: CDR1 SQVTM, CDR2 ANQGSEA. The CDR3 bases are TGCAGCGTGGGGACTTCCCAAGAGACCCAGTACTTC. The encoded protein is CSVGTSQETQYF.

The genes are TRBV6-5 and TRBJ2-5; D might be TRBD2 (7 bases). Between the trimmed V and J ends, which lost 0 bases and 5 bases, there was a span of 19 bases. The CDR3 is made up of 17 amino acids. In germline, CDR1 is MNHEY, CDR2 SVGAGI. This CDR3 reads CASSYSSQGGVGETQYF. The CDR3 bases are TGTGCCAGCAGTTACTCGTCTCAAGGGGGGGTAGGGGAGACCCAGTACTTC.

The chain uses TRBV4-1 and TRBJ2-1; no definite D call. This CDR3 spans 13 amino acids. The V end lost 4 bases, the J end lost 8 bases, and 12 bases lay between the germline ends. CDR1 and CDR2 (germline): MGHRA, YSYEKL. CDR3: CASSRSLIDEQFF. Here the CDR3 DNA reads TGCGCCAGCAGCCGTTCCCTGATAGATGAGCAGTTCTTC.

The chain employs TRBV5-1 and TRBJ1-4, with a tentative D call TRBD1 (6 bases). The CDR3 is 14 residues long. Germline V gene lookup returns CDR1 SGHRS and CDR2 YFSETQ. Between the trimmed V and J ends, which lost 0 bases and 6 bases, there was a span of 9 bases. The CDR3 bases are TGCGCCAGCAGCTTGGGCAGGGGTTATGAAAAACTGTTTTTT. This translates into CASSLGRGYEKLFF.

J is TRBJ2-7 and V is TRBV7-9; D gene uncertain. The ends were cut back, 5 bases at V and 0 bases at J, with 8 bases in the middle. Germline V gives CDR1 SEHNR, CDR2 FQNEAQ (reference sequence). The CDR3 sequence is 13 residues long. The CDR3 reads CASSRANSYEQYF. The CDR3 nucleotides are TGTGCCAGCAGCCGCGCCAACTCCTACGAGCAGTACTTC.

This clonotype was observed a handful of times. The chain uses TRBV20-1 and TRBJ2-2, with TRBD2 identical over 10 bases. The germline gives CDR1 DFQATT, CDR2 SNEGSKA (reference sequence). Unmatched junction bases numbered 2, after V lost 1 base and J lost 0 bases. The CDR3 consists of 16 residues. The CDR3 region has the DNA TGCAGTGCTAGAGCCACTAGCGGGACGAACACCGGGGAGCTGTTTTTT. It encodes CSARATSGTNTGELFF.

The gene calls are TRBV14 and TRBJ1-4; the D is unclear. CDR3 length: 15 residues. CDR1 and CDR2 from the germline V gene are SGHDN and FVKESK. Trimming cost V 0 bases and J 7 bases, with 12 bases left between them. CDR3 loop: CASSQDYIIGEKLFF. For the CDR3, the DNA is TGTGCCAGCAGCCAAGACTACATTATAGGTGAAAAACTGTTTTTT.

V and J are TRBV4-1 and TRBJ2-7; unclear D gene. There are 16 residues in the CDR3. V dropped 0 bases and J dropped 3 bases, with 15 bases sitting between them. From germline, CDR1 is MGHRA and CDR2 YSYEKL. The CDR3 region has the DNA TGCGCCAGCAGCCAAGATTCGTCTAGAGAGAGCTACGAGCAGTACTTC. This translates into CASSQDSSRESYEQYF.

This clonotype was detected many times. This chain links TRBV5-1 with TRBJ1-2; D is undetermined. V lost 1 base to trimming and J lost 4 bases, with 14 bases between them. Germline loops: CDR1 SGHRS, CDR2 YFSETQ. CDR3 length: 15 amino acids. CDR3 DNA: TGCGCCAGCAGCTTGCTGAGGATTGGCGGCTATGGCTACACCTTC. This sequence encodes CASSLLRIGGYGYTF.

This chain joins TRBV6-6 and TRBJ2-1; no firm D call. Trimming pared 5 bases from V and 7 bases from J, leaving 12 bases between. The CDR3 has 13 amino acids. CDR1 MNHNY and CDR2 SVGAGI come from the germline V gene (reference sequence). CDR3 nucleotide sequence: TGTGCCAGCAGTGGCCCGGACGGGAATGAGCAGTTCTTC. Protein: CASSGPDGNEQFF.

This clonotype was seen a few times. The rearrangement uses TRBV5-1 and TRBJ1-2; TRBD1 is a possible D gene (5 bases). This CDR3 comprises 17 residues. The ends were cut back, 7 bases at V and 0 bases at J, with 22 bases in the middle. Germline loops: CDR1 SGHRS, CDR2 YFSETQ. CDR3 region: CASGVVHTGLANYGYTF. CDR3 sequence (DNA): TGCGCCAGCGGAGTGGTACACACAGGACTTGCTAACTATGGCTACACCTTC.

The CDR3 spells CASRARGLTEAFF. CDR3 nucleotide sequence: TGTGCCAGCAGAGCACGGGGGCTCACTGAAGCTTTCTTT. The rearrangement joins TRBV25-1 to TRBJ1-1, with D possibly TRBD1 on 6 matching bases. V was trimmed by 6 bases and J by 4 bases, leaving 12 bases between them. There are 13 residues in the CDR3. CDR1 is MGHDK, CDR2 SYGVNS, per germline. The full variable domain, completed using reference TRBV25-1 and TRBJ1-1, is EADIYQTPRYLVIGTGKKITLECSQTMGHDKMYWYQQDPGMELHLIHYSYGVNSTEKGDLSSESTVSRIRTEHFPLTLESARPSHTSQYLCASRARGLTEAFFGQGTRLTVV.

This clonotype was seen only a few times. J is TRBJ1-1 and V is TRBV20-1, with a tentative D call TRBD1 (6 bases). Germline lookup yields CDR1 DFQATT and CDR2 SNEGSKA (reference sequence). Trimming shortened V by 5 bases and J by 1 base, and 11 bases separated the two germline ends. CDR3 length: 13 residues. CDR3: CSAEYRENTEAFF. The CDR3 DNA follows: TGCAGTGCTGAGTACAGGGAGAACACTGAAGCTTTCTTT.

The chain has TRBV5-1 and TRBJ2-1, with TRBD2 identical over 8 bases. The germline V gene encodes CDR1 SGHRS and CDR2 YFSETQ. The J segment lost 13 bases and the V segment lost 0 bases, leaving 3 bases of the junction unmatched. The CDR3 runs to 12 residues. CDR3 region: CASSLVREGQFF. CDR3 in DNA: TGCGCCAGCAGCTTGGTACGGGAGGGTCAGTTCTTC.

This clonotype turned up a few times. This chain connects TRBV20-1 to TRBJ2-1; 9 bases agree with TRBD2. The CDR3 length is 17 residues. With V trimmed by 3 bases and J by 7 bases, 16 bases remained unmatched. CDR1 and CDR2 (germline): DFQATT, SNEGSKA (reference sequence). The CDR3 DNA sequence: TGCAGTGCTAGGCTTGTAATGGCTAGCGGGATTTATAATGAGCAGTTCTTC. This gives the protein CSARLVMASGIYNEQFF.

The chain has TRBV6-2 or TRBV6-3 and TRBJ2-1; D possibly matches TRBD1 or TRBD2 (5 bases each). The CDR3 runs 16 residues. Deletions cut 6 bases from V and 5 bases from J, with 20 bases between. In germline, CDR1 is MNHEY, CDR2 SVGEGT. CDR3 amino acids: CASSPAEGERHNEQFF. The CDR3 region has the DNA TGTGCCAGCAGCCCCGCAGAAGGGGAGAGACACAATGAGCAGTTCTTC.

As DNA, the CDR3 is TGTGCTAGTGGCACGCCCGGGCTAAGCTCCTACAATGAGCAGTTCTTC. Protein product: CASGTPGLSSYNEQFF. The rearrangement uses TRBV12-5 and TRBJ2-1; D is unclear. The CDR3 has 16 residues. Trimming shortened V by 6 bases and J by 0 bases, and 15 bases separated the two germline ends. Germline CDR1 reads LGHNT; CDR2 reads FRNRAP.

The chain links TRBV7-9 to TRBJ1-1, with D unresolved. The CDR3 runs 14 residues. V was trimmed by 8 bases and J by 1 base, leaving 14 bases between them. Germline loops: CDR1 SEHNR, CDR2 FQNEAQ (reference sequence). This chain's CDR3 is CASHPWGSNTEAFF. CDR3 DNA sequence: TGTGCCAGCCACCCCTGGGGATCGAACACTGAAGCTTTCTTT.

This clonotype was picked up many times. The chain has TRBV11-2 and TRBJ2-3; 13 bases match TRBD2. Germline values: CDR1 SGHAT, CDR2 FQNNGV. This CDR3 comprises 14 residues. The trim removed 4 bases at V and 11 bases at J, leaving 6 bases unmatched. CDR3 amino acids: CASSSWTSGSRQYF. Here the CDR3 DNA reads TGTGCCAGCAGCTCGTGGACTAGCGGGAGCCGGCAGTATTTT.

Only a few counts were recorded for this clonotype. The V call is TRBV12-3 or TRBV12-4, the J call TRBJ2-7; the D gene is possibly TRBD1 (6 bases). This CDR3 spans 14 amino acids. The ends were cut back, 6 bases at V and 7 bases at J, with 19 bases in the middle. The CDR3 DNA reads TGTGCCAGCAGCGGACAGACAGAACCCTTAGAGCAGTACTTC. Protein sequence: CASSGQTEPLEQYF.

This clonotype has just a few counts. This chain uses TRBV20-1 with TRBJ1-1; 7 bases agree with TRBD1. Per the germline V gene, CDR1 is DFQATT and CDR2 is SNEGSKA (reference sequence). The CDR3 extends over 14 amino acids. Trimming cost V 3 bases and J 1 base; bases outside gene matches: 5. This CDR3 reads CSARSTGKNTEAFF. CDR3 nucleotide sequence: TGCAGTGCTAGGTCGACAGGGAAGAACACTGAAGCTTTCTTT.

V gene TRBV4-1 combines with J gene TRBJ1-5; D is possibly TRBD1 (5 bases). With 2 bases removed from V and 3 bases from J, the gap between germline ends came to 14 bases. Germline V CDR1 and CDR2: MGHRA, YSYEKL. This CDR3 is built from 16 residues. The CDR3 DNA follows: TGCGCCAGCAGCCAATGGACCGGGGGACCCAATCAGCCCCAGCATTTT. The encoded protein is CASSQWTGGPNQPQHF.

The sample holds many counts of this clonotype. V gene TRBV11-2 combines with J gene TRBJ1-1, with D unclear. The CDR3 is made up of 15 amino acids. CDR1 and CDR2 from the germline V gene are SGHAT and FQNNGV. V was pared by 5 bases and J by 2 bases, with 15 bases between. This CDR3 is CASSPVKRANTEAFF. In DNA, the CDR3 is TGTGCCAGCAGCCCCGTGAAGAGGGCTAACACTGAAGCTTTCTTT.

Only a few counts were recorded for this clonotype. The CDR3 sequence: CASTPRVLDTEAFF. CDR3 DNA sequence: TGTGCCAGCACCCCCCGGGTATTGGACACTGAAGCTTTCTTT. This chain joins TRBV7-9 and TRBJ1-1; no clear D. CDR1 and CDR2 (germline): SEHNR, FQNEAQ (reference sequence). Trimming took 7 bases from V and 3 from J, leaving 15 bases between them. The CDR3 is made up of 14 amino acids.